The 25 T cell receptor beta chains below all came from one sample that was sequenced in a study of identifying expanded T cells in peripheral blood. Profiling relied on immunoSEQ multiplex PCR, and the TCRdb table lists in-frame clones only, not all of them. The profile shows approximately 50,000 clones, roughly 80% of them singletons. The sequencing input was blood. These receptors all stem from a person aged 18 to 75 in good health.

This chain connects TRBV6-1 to TRBJ2-3; unclear D gene. CDR3 length: 14 residues. CDR1 is MNHNS, CDR2 SASEGT, per germline. The V and J ends lost 2 bases and 3 bases respectively, with 9 bases between them. The CDR3 DNA is TGTGCCAGCAGTGAATTTACCGAAACAGATACGCAGTATTTT. This codes for CASSEFTETDTQYF.

V is TRBV7-9 and J is TRBJ2-5, with 7 bases matching TRBD1. The germline CDR1 and CDR2 sequences are SEHNR and FQNEAQ (reference sequence). This CDR3 is 13 amino acids long. The trim removed 7 bases at V and 2 bases at J, leaving 4 bases unmatched. CDR3 sequence: CASNGGQQETQYF. The CDR3, as DNA: TGTGCCAGCAATGGGGGACAGCAAGAGACCCAGTACTTC. The complete variable domain, with remaining parts taken from reference TRBV7-9 and TRBJ2-5, reads DTGVSQNPRHKITKRGQNVTFRCDPISEHNRLYWYRQTLGQGPEFLTYFQNEAQLEKSRLLSDRFSAERPKGSFSTLEIQRTEQGDSAMYLCASNGGQQETQYFGPGTRLLVL.

This clone was seen just once. The V call is TRBV7-4, the J call TRBJ1-5; D not certain. Germline CDR1 SGHVT, CDR2 SQSDAQ. CDR3 length: 17 amino acids. Trimming pared 6 bases from V and 0 bases from J, leaving 18 bases between. The CDR3 sequence: CASSVSQWGYSNQPQHF. The CDR3 nucleotides are TGTGCCAGCAGTGTATCGCAGTGGGGTTATAGCAATCAGCCCCAGCATTTT.

The V gene is TRBV5-1, the J gene TRBJ2-1; the D gene could be TRBD1 or TRBD2 (5 bases each). The CDR3 is 14 residues long. Germline V lookup: CDR1 SGHRS, CDR2 YFSETQ. V was pared by 2 bases and J by 6 bases, with 12 bases between. CDR3 coding DNA: TGCGCCAGCAGCTTTTTTGGGGGTAGCAATGAGCAGTTCTTC. Its protein is CASSFFGGSNEQFF.

The chain recombines TRBV27 with TRBJ1-4, with D maybe TRBD1 (5 bases). Germline CDR1 MNHEY, CDR2 SMNVEV (reference sequence). Trimming removed 4 bases at V and 6 bases at J, with 18 bases between. The CDR3 has 16 amino acids. CDR3 in amino acids: CASSSPYGGGDEKLFF. In nucleotides, the CDR3 is TGTGCCAGCAGTTCGCCCTACGGGGGGGGAGATGAAAAACTGTTTTTT.

This clone was picked up one time. V is TRBV6-4 and J is TRBJ1-6; 8 positions match TRBD1. The CDR3 contains 14 residues. Trimming cost V 2 bases and J 10 bases; bases outside gene matches: 4. Germline V gene lookup returns CDR1 MRHNA and CDR2 SNTAGT. For the CDR3, the DNA is TGTGCCAGCAGTGACGGAGCAGGGGGCTCACCCCTCCACTTT. This gives the protein CASSDGAGGSPLHF.

The sample holds one count of this clone. This chain uses TRBV27 with TRBJ2-3, with 7 bases identical to TRBD1. Germline V gene data show CDR1 as MNHEY and CDR2 as SMNVEV (reference sequence). V was clipped by 2 bases and J by 2 bases; unmatched bases: 4. There are 15 residues in the CDR3. The CDR3 nucleotides read TGTGCCAGCAGTTTACCAGGGGGAAACACAGATACGCAGTATTTT. Translating it yields CASSLPGGNTDTQYF.

V is TRBV30 and J is TRBJ1-6, with D unclear. The V and J ends lost 1 base and 6 bases respectively, with 13 bases between them. This CDR3 is built from 15 residues. The germline CDR1 and CDR2 sequences are GTSNPN and SVGIG (reference sequence). The CDR3: CAWSGPLRTNSPLHF. CDR3 bases: TGTGCCTGGAGTGGGCCGTTACGGACTAATTCACCCCTCCACTTT.

The chain couples TRBV6-6 to TRBJ1-1, with D hard to call. Germline V gene sequence: CDR1 MNHNY, CDR2 SVGAGI (reference sequence). The CDR3 extends over 15 amino acids. Trimming took 2 bases from V and 3 from J, leaving 13 bases between them. CDR3 protein: CASSYPGRADTEAFF. The DNA of the CDR3 is TGTGCCAGCAGTTACCCCGGGAGGGCGGACACTGAAGCTTTCTTT.

This clone is a singleton in its sample. The genes are TRBV19 and TRBJ2-1; TRBD2 agrees at 10 bases. The CDR3 totals 15 residues. CDR1 and CDR2 (germline): LNHDA, SQIVND (reference sequence). The ends lost 5 bases at V and 4 bases at J; junction bases unmatched: 5. The CDR3 DNA reads TGTGCCAGTAGTCCTAGCGGGAGAGTATACAATGAGCAGTTCTTC. It encodes CASSPSGRVYNEQFF.

The chain employs TRBV7-9 and TRBJ1-1; D may be TRBD1 (6 bases). Germline V gene sequence: CDR1 SEHNR, CDR2 FQNEAQ (reference sequence). The CDR3 runs 14 residues. The V gene lost 0 bases and the J gene lost 5 bases, with 10 bases spanning the gap. The CDR3 here is CASSLAQGRTEAFF. The CDR3 DNA sequence: TGTGCCAGCAGCTTAGCACAGGGTCGGACTGAAGCTTTCTTT.

This clone was picked up a small number of times. The chain has TRBV19 and TRBJ1-5; 8 positions match TRBD1. With 1 base clipped from V and 4 bases from J, the junction kept 9 bases outside the gene matches. Per germline, CDR1 LNHDA and CDR2 SQIVND (reference sequence). CDR3 length equals 17 residues. CDR3 region: CASSIVTGGTRNQPQHF. CDR3 sequence (DNA): TGTGCCAGTAGTATAGTAACAGGGGGGACTCGTAATCAGCCCCAGCATTTT. Complete variable domain (other parts from reference TRBV19 and TRBJ1-5): DGGITQSPKYLFRKEGQNVTLSCEQNLNHDAMYWYRQDPGQGLRLIYYSQIVNDFQKGDIAEGYSVSREKKESFPLTVTSAQKNPTAFYLCASSIVTGGTRNQPQHFGDGTRLSIL.

This clone has only one observation. The rearrangement links TRBV5-1 to TRBJ2-2, with a tentative D call TRBD1 (6 bases). This CDR3 has 13 amino acids. Germline CDR1 and CDR2: SGHRS and YFSETQ. Trimming took 5 bases from V and 3 from J, leaving 8 bases between them. CDR3 coding DNA: TGCGCCAGCAGGACAGGATACACCGGGGAGCTGTTTTTT. This sequence encodes CASRTGYTGELFF. Together with reference TRBV5-1 and TRBJ2-2, the CDR3 gives the full variable domain: KAGVTQTPRYLIKTRGQQVTLSCSPISGHRSVSWYQQTPGQGLQFLFEYFSETQRNKGNFPGRFSGRQFSNSRSEMNVSTLELGDSALYLCASRTGYTGELFFGEGSRLTVL.

This chain joins TRBV9 and TRBJ2-2; D unresolved. Per the germline V gene, CDR1 is SGDLS and CDR2 is YYNGEE. V was clipped by 0 bases and J by 2 bases, with 11 bases between them. This CDR3 comprises 16 residues. The CDR3: CASSVEWAANTGELFF. In DNA, the CDR3 is TGTGCCAGCAGCGTAGAATGGGCAGCAAACACCGGGGAGCTGTTTTTT. Supplemented by reference TRBV9 and TRBJ2-2, the full variable domain reads DSGVTQTPKHLITATGQRVTLRCSPRSGDLSVYWYQQSLDQGLQFLIQYYNGEERAKGNILERFSAQQFPDLHSELNLSSLELGDSALYFCASSVEWAANTGELFFGEGSRLTVL.

The chain employs TRBV19 and TRBJ2-1, with 8 bases lining up with TRBD1. This CDR3 spans 15 amino acids. The ends lost 3 bases at V and 4 bases at J; junction bases unmatched: 5. Germline CDR1 reads LNHDA; CDR2 reads SQIVND (reference sequence). CDR3 bases: TGTGCCAGTAGTATGCGGCAGGGGGCTTACAATGAGCAGTTCTTC. It encodes CASSMRQGAYNEQFF.

This clone was detected only a few times. The J gene is TRBJ1-4, the V gene TRBV7-9; no clear D gene. Trimming left V 2 bases short and J 5 bases short, with 15 bases between. CDR1 SEHNR and CDR2 FQNEAQ come from the germline V gene (reference sequence). This CDR3 is built from 16 residues. This chain's CDR3 is CASSLISGQTNEKLFF. The CDR3 bases are TGTGCCAGCAGCTTAATTTCTGGGCAGACAAATGAAAAACTGTTTTTT.

This sequence joins TRBV11-2 and TRBJ1-2, with 8 bases lining up with TRBD1. The CDR3 loop spans 15 amino acids. Germline V lookup: CDR1 SGHAT, CDR2 FQNNGV. The V gene end was trimmed by 5 bases and the J gene end by 5 bases; junction bases not matched to a gene: 10. In DNA, the CDR3 is TGTGCCAGCAGCAGAGCAGGGGGCGCGGAATATGGCTACACCTTC. Its protein is CASSRAGGAEYGYTF.

The rearrangement joins TRBV7-9 to TRBJ1-2; 9 nucleotides match TRBD1. This CDR3 has 14 amino acids. V lost 0 bases, J lost 8 bases, and 4 bases stayed unmatched. Germline lookup yields CDR1 SEHNR and CDR2 FQNEAQ (reference sequence). The CDR3 protein is CASSLAQGARGYTF. CDR3 sequence (DNA): TGTGCCAGCAGCTTAGCACAGGGGGCGAGGGGCTACACCTTC.

This clone has more than one count but fewer than ten. The chain carries TRBV7-2 and TRBJ2-5; D is unclear. The germline CDR1 and CDR2 sequences are SGHTA and FQGNSA. The germline V and J ends were trimmed by 1 base and 4 bases, with 10 bases remaining between them. The CDR3 is made up of 14 amino acids. The CDR3 coding sequence is TGTGCCAGCAGCTTAGGCGCCCGGGCAGAGACCCAGTACTTC. This gives the protein CASSLGARAETQYF.

The chain combines TRBV20-1 with TRBJ1-4; the D gene is possibly TRBD1 (6 bases). Per germline, CDR1 DFQATT and CDR2 SNEGSKA (reference sequence). The germline V and J ends were trimmed by 0 bases and 15 bases, with 11 bases remaining between them. The CDR3 is made up of 11 amino acids. The CDR3 nucleotides are TGCAGTGCTAGAGAGGGGGGCAGGTTGTTTTTT. It yields the protein CSAREGGRLFF.

The gene calls are TRBV5-8 and TRBJ2-3; D gene ambiguous. CDR3 size: 15 residues. V lost 2 bases and J lost 2, with 12 bases in between. Per the germline V gene, CDR1 is SGHTS and CDR2 is YDEGEE. The CDR3 DNA is TGTGCCAGCAGCTTCCAGGCTAAGCTCACAGATACGCAGTATTTT. Its translation: CASSFQAKLTDTQYF.

V gene TRBV2 combines with J gene TRBJ2-5; 8 bases agree with TRBD1. Germline-derived CDR1 and CDR2 are SNHLY and FYNNEI. The V gene end was trimmed by 7 bases and the J gene end by 4 bases; junction bases not matched to a gene: 8. The CDR3 is 14 amino acids. CDR3 loop: CASISQGALETQYF. The CDR3 DNA reads as TGTGCCAGCATATCGCAGGGGGCATTAGAGACCCAGTACTTC.

The chain is built from TRBV5-8 and TRBJ2-7, with 14 bases lining up with TRBD2. The CDR3 is 18 amino acids. Trimming at V came to 5 bases and at J to 1 base, leaving 11 bases not matched to a gene. The V gene's germline CDR1 is SGHTS and CDR2 YDEGEE. The CDR3 DNA sequence: TGTGCCAGCAGTTCAGCCCGACTAGCGGGAGGGGGTTCCTACGAGCAGTACTTC. Translating it yields CASSSARLAGGGSYEQYF.

This chain connects TRBV6-1 to TRBJ2-1; maybe TRBD1 (5 bases). This CDR3 comprises 13 residues. V was shortened by 5 bases and J by 2 bases, with 7 bases between the two germline ends. Germline loops: CDR1 MNHNS, CDR2 SASEGT. CDR3 nucleotides: TGTGCCAGCAGTACGGACACCTACAATGAGCAGTTCTTC. Protein sequence: CASSTDTYNEQFF.

The genes are TRBV12-5 and TRBJ2-1; no definite D call. Trimming stripped 7 bases from V and 4 bases from J, with 8 bases between. CDR1 and CDR2 from the germline V gene are LGHNT and FRNRAP. This CDR3 is 12 amino acids long. In DNA form, the CDR3 reads TGTGCTAGTGCCTCCAATTACAATGAGCAGTTCTTC. This codes for CASASNYNEQFF.